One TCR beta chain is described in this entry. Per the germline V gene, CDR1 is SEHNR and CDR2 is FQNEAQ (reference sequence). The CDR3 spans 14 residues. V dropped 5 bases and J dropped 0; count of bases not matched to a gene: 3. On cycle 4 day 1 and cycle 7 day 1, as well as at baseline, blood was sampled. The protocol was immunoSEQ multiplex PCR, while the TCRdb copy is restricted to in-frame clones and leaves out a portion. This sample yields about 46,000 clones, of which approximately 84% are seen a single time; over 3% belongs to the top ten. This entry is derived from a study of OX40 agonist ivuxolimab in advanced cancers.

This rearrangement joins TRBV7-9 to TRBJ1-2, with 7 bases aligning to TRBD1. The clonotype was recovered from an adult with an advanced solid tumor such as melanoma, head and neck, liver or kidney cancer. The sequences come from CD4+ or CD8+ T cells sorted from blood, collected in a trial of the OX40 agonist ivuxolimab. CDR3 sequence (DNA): TGTGCCAGCAGCCTGGGACAGACTAACTATGGCTACACCTTC. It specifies CASSLGQTNYGYTF.